The T cell receptor (beta chain) described here comes from a study of CD8 T cells in ankylosing spondylitis. Whole-study findings and limits: Matched synovial fluid from ankylosing spondylitis patients was reported to be enriched for disease-linked clones.

This clonotype was counted at least ten times. What it recognizes is unknown. Looked up from germline, CDR1 is SGHRS and CDR2 is YFSETQ. The V gene lost 1 base and the J gene lost 4 bases, with 9 bases spanning the gap. The CDR3 is made up of 15 amino acids. Library preparation for TCR beta used quantitative 5'-RACE with molecular barcodes. Each CDR3 protein gets one entry after TCRdb re-called the 5' RACE reads with MiXCR. The sample lists around 150,000 distinct CDR3 sequences, 15% to 20% occurring once. Input material: blood, either unsorted or a sorted T cell fraction (not recorded which). The J gene is TRBJ1-6, the V gene TRBV5-1; no reliable D call. The source of this sequence is a male donor with ankylosing spondylitis or in good health (not recorded which). In DNA form, the CDR3 reads TGCGCCAGCAGCTTGCAGGAGAGTTATAATTCACCCCTCCACTTT. The encoded protein is CASSLQESYNSPLHF.